The 23 T cell receptor beta chains reported below all come from one sample, sequenced in a study of blood T cell repertoires in COVID-19. Clones were read by immunoSEQ multiplex PCR, and TCRdb kept only the in-frame ones, dropping some. The data contain over 150,000 clones, about 80% of them singletons. Sequencing was carried out using peripheral blood. Receptor source: a woman aged 70-85 years with acute or convalescent COVID-19.

The chain carries TRBV11-2 and TRBJ2-3; 8 bases fit TRBD1. The CDR3 extends over 14 amino acids. Germline-derived CDR1 and CDR2 are SGHAT and FQNNGV. V shed 4 bases, J shed 5 bases, and the junction held 5 bases outside the gene matches. CDR3 in amino acids: CASSSGTGLDTQYF. The DNA for the CDR3 is TGTGCCAGCAGCTCCGGGACAGGCCTAGATACGCAGTATTTT.

This chain joins TRBV6-1 and TRBJ1-2; 7 bases map to TRBD1. With 2 bases clipped from V and 4 bases from J, the junction kept 13 bases outside the gene matches. CDR1 and CDR2 (germline): MNHNS, SASEGT. The CDR3 runs to 17 residues. The CDR3 DNA reads TGTGCCAGCAGTGAACGAACAAACAGACAGGGAGGCTATGGCTACACCTTC. Encoded protein: CASSERTNRQGGYGYTF.

J is TRBJ2-1 and V is TRBV7-8; D gene uncertain. Trimming stripped 4 bases from V and 8 bases from J, with 12 bases between. The CDR3 loop spans 13 amino acids. Germline V lookup: CDR1 SGHVS, CDR2 FQNEAQ. Written as DNA, the CDR3 is TGTGCCAGCAGCTCGAGGCGCTGGGATGAGCAGTTCTTC. This translates into CASSSRRWDEQFF. Variable domain in full (rest from reference TRBV7-8 and TRBJ2-1): GAGVSQSPRYKVAKRGQDVALRCDPISGHVSLFWYQQALGQGPEFLTYFQNEAQLDKSGLPSDRFFAERPEGSVSTLKIQRTQQEDSAVYLCASSSRRWDEQFFGPGTRLTVL.

The chain combines TRBV12-3 or TRBV12-4 with TRBJ2-3; 7 positions match TRBD1. The V and J ends lost 7 bases and 4 bases, in that order; junction bases with no gene match: 5. The CDR3 extends over 13 amino acids. The CDR3 nucleotides read TGTGCCAGCACCCTGACAGGGTCAGATACGCAGTATTTT. Translating it yields CASTLTGSDTQYF.

For this clone: Here the CDR3 omits its conserved ending phenylalanine or tryptophan, so a read error is the likely source. Because the CDR3's place on the DNA is in doubt, the DNA is left out and the CDR3 is given as listed by TCRdb. The V gene is TRBV6-6, the J gene TRBJ1-2; TRBD1, the D gene given by the table, was not confirmed from the DNA. CDR1 MNHNY and CDR2 SVGAGI come from the germline V gene (reference sequence). The CDR3 sequence runs 10 residues, both termini included. The CDR3 reads CASSHRQGTI.

The chain employs TRBV7-6 and TRBJ2-1; 7 bases line up with TRBD2. The germline V gene has CDR1 SGHVS and CDR2 FNYEAQ. CDR3 length equals 16 residues. V shed 3 bases and J 5 bases; nucleotides not matched to a gene: 10. CDR3 residues: CASSLYQAGANNEQFF. CDR3 coding DNA: TGTGCCAGCAGCTTGTATCAGGCGGGAGCAAACAATGAGCAGTTCTTC.

The chain joins TRBV10-2 to TRBJ1-4, with D possibly being TRBD1 (5 bases). The V gene's germline CDR1 is WSHSY and CDR2 SAAADI. V lost 6 bases to trimming and J lost 4 bases, with 12 bases between them. This CDR3 has 14 amino acids. The CDR3 sequence is CASSQGRGNEKLFF. CDR3 nucleotide sequence: TGCGCCAGCAGCCAGGGTAGGGGTAATGAAAAACTGTTTTTT.

The chain carries TRBV15 and TRBJ2-3, with 8 bases lining up with TRBD1. With V trimmed by 4 bases and J by 2 bases, 8 bases remained unmatched. This CDR3 has 16 residues. Looked up from germline, CDR1 is LNHNV and CDR2 is YYDKDF (reference sequence). The CDR3 nucleotides read TGTGCCACCAGCATTCGGACAGGGTATCTCACAGATACGCAGTATTTT. This encodes CATSIRTGYLTDTQYF.

The chain has TRBV27 and TRBJ2-7; 7 bases align to TRBD2. Trimming took 5 bases from V and 3 from J; bases not matched to a gene: 13. Germline V gene data show CDR1 as MNHEY and CDR2 as SMNVEV (reference sequence). The CDR3 is 16 amino acids. CDR3 coding DNA: TGTGCCAGCAGTCCACGTCGGCCCGTAGCGGGCTACGAGCAGTACTTC. Translated: CASSPRRPVAGYEQYF.

This clone turned up a few times. This rearrangement joins TRBV5-1 to TRBJ2-7; unclear D gene. The CDR3 totals 14 residues. Germline assignment: CDR1 SGHRS and CDR2 YFSETQ. V lost 2 bases, J lost 2 bases, and 11 bases lay in between. CDR3 sequence (DNA): TGCGCCAGCAGCTTCGAGGTGATCCCCTACGAGCAGTACTTC. This translates into CASSFEVIPYEQYF.

The chain carries TRBV7-9 and TRBJ1-2; TRBD1 matches at 7 bases. The CDR3 length is 14 residues. V lost 2 bases to trimming and J lost 2 bases; unmatched junction nucleotides: 2. Germline CDR1 reads SEHNR; CDR2 reads FQNEAQ (reference sequence). In DNA form, the CDR3 reads TGTGCCAGCAGCTTAAACAGGGGAAACTATGGCTACACCTTC. Translated: CASSLNRGNYGYTF. Based on the CDR3 plus reference TRBV7-9 and TRBJ1-2, the full variable domain is DTGVSQNPRHKITKRGQNVTFRCDPISEHNRLYWYRQTLGQGPEFLTYFQNEAQLEKSRLLSDRFSAERPKGSFSTLEIQRTEQGDSAMYLCASSLNRGNYGYTFGSGTRLTVV.

The table lists this clone with a count of one. The rearrangement links TRBV4-2 to TRBJ2-1; perhaps TRBD2 as D (5 bases). The germline gives CDR1 LGHNA, CDR2 YNFKEQ. This CDR3 is built from 13 residues. The V and J ends lost 0 bases and 15 bases respectively, with 15 bases between them. This CDR3 reads CASSQDSGLPLFF. The CDR3 bases are TGTGCCAGCAGCCAAGATTCTGGACTTCCCTTGTTCTTC.

This sequence joins TRBV3-1 (or the pseudogene TRBV3-2) and TRBJ1-1; D possibly corresponds to TRBD1 (6 bases). V was trimmed by 3 bases and J by 4 bases, leaving 12 bases between them. The CDR3 consists of 14 residues. The V gene's germline CDR1 is LGHDT and CDR2 YNNKEL (reference sequence). The CDR3 DNA is TGTGCCAGCAGCCATTTACAGGGAAGCACTGAAGCTTTCTTT. Encoded protein: CASSHLQGSTEAFF.

This clone was recorded only once. This sequence joins TRBV10-3 and TRBJ2-3, with 8 bases aligning to TRBD1. From germline, CDR1 is ENHRY and CDR2 SYGVKD. The CDR3 is 14 residues long. The V and J ends lost 10 bases and 4 bases, in that order; junction bases with no gene match: 10. The DNA for the CDR3 is TGTGCCACTAGGTCAGGGGGCGGCGCAGATACGCAGTATTTT. It yields the protein CATRSGGGADTQYF.

This clone has a handful of counts. The chain carries TRBV3-1 (or the pseudogene TRBV3-2) and TRBJ2-1, with 9 bases fitting TRBD1. The CDR3 covers 13 residues. V lost 4 bases and J lost 6; bases outside the gene matches: 1. Germline V gives CDR1 LGHDT, CDR2 YNNKEL (reference sequence). The chain's CDR3 is CASSRDRVNEQFF. In DNA, the CDR3 is TGTGCCAGCAGCCGGGACAGGGTCAATGAGCAGTTCTTC.

The V call is TRBV19, the J call TRBJ2-1, with 8 positions matching TRBD2. Trimming removed 7 bases from V and 8 bases from J; junction bases left unmatched: 13. The CDR3 consists of 15 residues. The germline gives CDR1 LNHDA, CDR2 SQIVND (reference sequence). For the CDR3, the DNA is TGTGCCAGTAAGGTCCTGGCGGGAGGTCTCGATGAGCAGTTCTTC. Protein: CASKVLAGGLDEQFF.

The rearrangement links TRBV3-1 (or the pseudogene TRBV3-2) to TRBJ2-7, with 11 bases that match TRBD2. V lost 6 bases to trimming and J lost 5 bases; unmatched junction nucleotides: 12. Germline CDR1 is LGHDT and CDR2 is YNNKEL (reference sequence). The CDR3 length is 16 residues. The CDR3 region is CASRKTSGSQVDEQYF. The CDR3 DNA reads as TGTGCCAGCAGGAAAACTAGCGGGAGCCAAGTAGACGAGCAGTACTTC.

This clone has only one observation. The chain carries TRBV10-1 and TRBJ2-1, with 9 bases lining up with TRBD2. V was clipped by 3 bases and J by 0 bases; unmatched bases: 3. The germline V gene encodes CDR1 WNHNN and CDR2 SYGVQD (reference sequence). The CDR3 extends over 16 amino acids. The CDR3 nucleotides are TGCGCCAGCAGTGACTTAGCGGGGGCCTCCTACAATGAGCAGTTCTTC. Translation gives CASSDLAGASYNEQFF.

This clone was detected only a few times. The rearrangement uses TRBV21-1 and TRBJ1-1. TRBV21-1 is given as a pseudogene. The CDR3 has 21 residues. The CDR3 sequence is CASSKEFVRYVKGSRGTEAFF. DNA of the CDR3: TGTGCCAGCAGCAAAGAATTCGTTCGCTATGTCAAAGGATCTCGGGGGACTGAAGCTTTCTTT.

There are a few counts of this clone. The chain combines TRBV24-1 with TRBJ1-5, with D possibly matching TRBD1 (6 bases). The germline V gene encodes CDR1 KGHDR and CDR2 SFDVKD. CDR3 length: 16 residues. Trimming cost V 4 bases and J 5 bases, with 17 bases left between them. The CDR3 spells CATSEATGTRHQPQHF. In DNA form, the CDR3 reads TGTGCCACCAGTGAGGCGACAGGAACGCGGCATCAGCCCCAGCATTTT.

Only a few counts were recorded for this clone. The chain joins TRBV19 to TRBJ1-2; 9 nucleotides agree with TRBD1. The V gene's germline CDR1 is LNHDA and CDR2 SQIVND (reference sequence). V trimming: 3 bases; J trimming: 4 bases; junction bases outside the gene matches: 18. The length of the CDR3 is 19 residues. CDR3 amino acids: CASSIWDREKPFGSYGYTF. Here the CDR3 DNA reads TGTGCCAGTAGTATTTGGGACAGGGAGAAACCCTTTGGGAGCTATGGCTACACCTTC. Drawing the rest from reference TRBV19 and TRBJ1-2, the complete variable domain is DGGITQSPKYLFRKEGQNVTLSCEQNLNHDAMYWYRQDPGQGLRLIYYSQIVNDFQKGDIAEGYSVSREKKESFPLTVTSAQKNPTAFYLCASSIWDREKPFGSYGYTFGSGTRLTVV.

This clone has ten or more counts. V gene TRBV10-3 combines with J gene TRBJ2-7; TRBD1 might be the D (5 bases). The CDR3 has 11 amino acids. The V end was cut by 6 bases, the J end by 7 bases, with 10 bases between. Germline V gene lookup returns CDR1 ENHRY and CDR2 SYGVKD. The CDR3 region is CAISSYREQYF. The CDR3 nucleotides read TGTGCCATCAGCTCCTACAGGGAGCAGTACTTC.

The chain has TRBV19 and TRBJ2-7; TRBD2 aligns across 10 bases. The CDR3 is made up of 15 amino acids. The germline gives CDR1 LNHDA, CDR2 SQIVND (reference sequence). Germline trimming cut 0 bases from V and 3 bases from J; bases unmatched to any gene: 2. The CDR3 here is CASSIELAGNYEQYF. The CDR3 bases are TGTGCCAGTAGTATAGAACTAGCGGGGAACTACGAGCAGTACTTC.